A selection of T cell receptor beta chains follows, all from one sample in a study of T cell responses to AZD1222 COVID-19 vaccine. Some clones are missing from TCRdb's copy, which holds only in-frame ones; the method was immunoSEQ multiplex PCR. The sample includes approximately 100,000 clones, less than 90% of them seen just once. The sequenced sample was peripheral blood, obtained on day 0 of AZD1222 vaccination. All receptors come from an adult in good health. The CDR3 runs from the conserved cysteine through the conserved F or W. The D gene is left open where the match is weak. Clone size appears in some rows only: once, few, many, or a class for an expanded clone.

V	J	size	D	DNA	CDR3
TRBV2	TRBJ1-6	.	.	TGTGCCAGCAGTGTGGTGTGGGAGAATTCACCCCTCCACTTT	CASSVVWENSPLHF
TRBV10-1	TRBJ1-4	once	.	TGCGCCAGCAGTGATTCGGGGGCGCCTGAAAAACTGTTTTTT	CASSDSGAPEKLFF
TRBV7-6	TRBJ2-1	.	.	TGTGCCAGCAGCTTAAGGATCTACAATGAGCAGTTCTTC	CASSLRIYNEQFF
TRBV5-1	TRBJ2-1	.	TRBD2	TGCGCCAGCAGCTTGAGGGAGCGGGGGAGTTCCTACAATGAGCAGTTCTTC	CASSLRERGSSYNEQFF
TRBV21-1	TRBJ2-3	.	.	TGTGCCAGCAGCAAAAGTGGTGGCACAGATACGCAGTATTTT	CASSKSGGTDTQYF
TRBV15	TRBJ1-3	.	.	TGTGCCACCAGCAGAGATCCCGGCCGCGGAAACACCATATATTTT	CATSRDPGRGNTIYF
TRBV19	TRBJ1-2	.	.	TGTGCCAGTAGGGACGGCAGGGTTCCTAACTATGGCTACACCTTC	CASRDGRVPNYGYTF
TRBV7-9	TRBJ1-5	once	.	TGTGCCAGCAGCGGGGGGGCAGGACAGCCCCAGCATTTT	CASSGGAGQPQHF
TRBV5-1	TRBJ2-5	.	.	TGCGCCAGCAGCTTGTCCCAGGGGACTCGAGCAGAGACCCAGTACTTC	CASSLSQGTRAETQYF
TRBV7-9	TRBJ2-1	.	.	TGTGCCAGCAGCCGGGTCCCTAGAGGCAATGAGCAGTTCTTC	CASSRVPRGNEQFF
TRBV7-3	TRBJ1-1	.	.	TGTGCCAGCAGCCCGAACCCAGGGGACATTAGGAACACTGAAGCTTTCTTT	CASSPNPGDIRNTEAFF
TRBV19	TRBJ2-1	.	.	TGTGCCAGTAGAAGCGGTTCTAAAAATGAGCAGTTCTTC	CASRSGSKNEQFF
TRBV7-9	TRBJ2-3	.	TRBD2	TGTGCCAGCAGCCCATCCCGGGGAGGGCGAACAGATACGCAGTATTTT	CASSPSRGGRTDTQYF
TRBV10-3	TRBJ2-7	.	.	TGTGCCACTCAAACCGGGGAAACCTACGAGCAGTACTTC	CATQTGETYEQYF
TRBV4-1	TRBJ1-1	.	.	TGCGCCAGCAGCCGCTACACCGACAGGCCTTGGAGCACTGAAGCTTTCTTT	CASSRYTDRPWSTEAFF
TRBV5-1	TRBJ1-4	.	TRBD1	TGCGCCAGCAGCTTCAGGGGGCTTACTGGAGGGGATGAAAAACTGTTTTTT	CASSFRGLTGGDEKLFF
TRBV11-3	TRBJ1-2	.	TRBD1	TGTGCCAGCAGCCCGGACAGGAACTATGGCTACACCTTC	CASSPDRNYGYTF
TRBV7-2	TRBJ1-4	.	.	TGTGCCAGCAGCTCGCAGGACCTGGATAAACTGTTTTTT	CASSSQDLDKLFF
TRBV5-1	TRBJ2-1	.	TRBD2	TGCGCCAGCAGACCAGCCGGGACTATCTTGGTGAATGAGCAGTTCTTC	CASRPAGTILVNEQFF
TRBV18	TRBJ1-5	.	.	TGTGCCAGCTCACCATCCGGAGGTAGTCAGCCCCAGCATTTT	CASSPSGGSQPQHF
TRBV18	TRBJ1-2	.	TRBD1	TGTGCCAGCTCACCACCAACGGGACAGGGAGTGGGTGGCTACACCTTC	CASSPPTGQGVGGYTF
TRBV24-1	TRBJ1-1	.	.	TGTGCCACCAGTGACTCGGACAGAGAAGCTTTCTTT	CATSDSDREAFF
TRBV5-8	TRBJ1-1	.	.	TGTGCCAGCAGCAAAATGATGGAGAACACTGAAGCTTTCTTT	CASSKMMENTEAFF
TRBV28	TRBJ1-4	.	.	TGTGCCAACAAGGGGTGTCGAAAAACTGTTTTT	CANKGCRKTVF
TRBV7-8	TRBJ1-2	.	.	TGTGCCAGCAGCACGAGGGTCGTTTCTGGCTACACCTTC	CASSTRVVSGYTF
TRBV14	TRBJ2-2	.	.	TGTGCCAGCAGCCGGGACTTCAACACCGGGGAGCTGTTTTTT	CASSRDFNTGELFF
TRBV19	TRBJ2-7	.	.	TGTGCCAGTAGCCCCTCCTACGAGCAGTACTTC	CASSPSYEQYF
TRBV12-3/TRBV12-4	TRBJ1-5	.	TRBD1	TGTGCCAGCAGTATCGGACAGGATCAGCCCCAGCATTTT	CASSIGQDQPQHF
TRBV6-5	TRBJ1-5	.	.	TGTGCCATCACGCAACAGGGTGGGAGCAATCAGCCCCAGCATTTT	CAITQQGGSNQPQHF
TRBV12-3/TRBV12-4	TRBJ1-2	.	TRBD1	TGTGCCAGCAGTTTTGAAACAGGGGATGGCTACACCTTC	CASSFETGDGYTF
TRBV3-1/TRBV3-2	TRBJ2-1	.	TRBD2	TGTGCCAGCAGCCAGGGGGAGGGCCGGATGAATGAGCAGTTCTTC	CASSQGEGRMNEQFF
TRBV6-5	TRBJ2-3	once	.	TGTGCCAGCAGTTACAGACCCACAGATACGCAGTATTTT	CASSYRPTDTQYF
TRBV6-5	TRBJ2-7	.	.	TGTGCCAGCAGTTACGGGGCATGGGGCTCCTACGAGCAGTACTTC	CASSYGAWGSYEQYF
TRBV14	TRBJ1-1	.	.	TGTGCCAGCAGCCCTTTCATGAACACTGAAGCTTTCTTT	CASSPFMNTEAFF
TRBV2	TRBJ1-2	.	TRBD1	TGTGCCAGCAGAGGTACAGGGGGCGCTTGGGGCTACACCTTC	CASRGTGGAWGYTF
TRBV13	TRBJ1-1	once	.	TGTGCCAGCAGCCCTACAGGCATGAACACTGAAGCTTTCTTT	CASSPTGMNTEAFF
TRBV28	TRBJ1-2	.	.	TGTGCCAGCAGTCCTATGTTAGGGGATGGCTACACCTTC	CASSPMLGDGYTF
TRBV9	TRBJ2-1	.	.	TGTGCCAGCAGCGTTGGTGGGTTAGGTGAGCAGTTCTTC	CASSVGGLGEQFF
TRBV20-1	TRBJ1-1	once	.	TGCAGTGCCGGGGGGACTGAAGCTTTCTTT	CSAGGTEAFF
TRBV21-1	TRBJ1-4	.	.	TGTGCCAGCAGCACGACAGGGGGCGTTGAAAAACTGTTTTTT	CASSTTGGVEKLFF
TRBV5-1	TRBJ1-6	.	.	TGCGCCAGCAGCTTCAACTCCTGGGGGGCTGGATCACCCCTCCACTTT	CASSFNSWGAGSPLHF